These 2 T cell receptor beta chains were all obtained from the same sample, sequenced in a study of T cells in Graves' hyperthyroidism and ophthalmopathy. There were TCR beta CDR3 regions amplified from RNA transcripts. An initial round of RT-PCR targeting the TCR CDR3 relied on the HTBI primer set. TCRdb fed the multiplex PCR reads into MiXCR, producing one record per CDR3 protein. The sample contains 250,000 to 400,000 distinct CDR3 sequences, roughly 15% of which appear only once. Material for sequencing was blood. The source of these receptors is a woman aged 35 to 49 with Graves' ophthalmopathy.

V usage is TRBV15 and J usage is TRBJ2-3; 12 bases match TRBD2. CDR3 length equals 16 residues. Germline V gene sequence: CDR1 LNHNV, CDR2 YYDKDF (reference sequence). V gave up 3 bases and J gave up 6 bases; unmatched junction bases: 7. CDR3 loop: CATSRGLAGGRDTQYF. Here the CDR3 DNA reads TGTGCCACCAGCAGGGGGCTAGCGGGGGGGCGCGATACGCAGTATTTT.

This clonotype was observed a handful of times. A much bigger clone sits one base away, suggesting this may be a read error. This chain uses TRBV12-3 or TRBV12-4 with TRBJ2-3, with D tentatively TRBD2 (5 bases). Trimming shortened V by 6 bases and J by 10 bases, and 11 bases separated the two germline ends. The CDR3 is 11 residues long. CDR3 DNA sequence: TGTGCCAGCAGGGACTTCCGCGCGCAGTATTTT. Translation gives CASRDFRAQYF.